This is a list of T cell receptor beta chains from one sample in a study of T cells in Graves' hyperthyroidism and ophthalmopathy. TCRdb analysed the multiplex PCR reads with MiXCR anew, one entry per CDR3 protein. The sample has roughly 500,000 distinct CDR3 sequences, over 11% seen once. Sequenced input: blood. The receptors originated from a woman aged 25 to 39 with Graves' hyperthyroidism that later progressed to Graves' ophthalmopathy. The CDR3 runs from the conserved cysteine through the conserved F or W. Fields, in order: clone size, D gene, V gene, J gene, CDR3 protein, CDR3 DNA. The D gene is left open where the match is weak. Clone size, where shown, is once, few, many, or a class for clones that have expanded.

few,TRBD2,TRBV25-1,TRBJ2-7,CASSGGLGTSGKSYEQYF,TGTGCCAGCAGTGGCGGCCTTGGGACTAGCGGGAAATCCTACGAGCAGTACTTC
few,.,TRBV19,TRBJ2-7,CASSGGRGFYEQYF,TGTGCCAGTAGTGGGGGTAGAGGATTTTACGAGCAGTACTTC
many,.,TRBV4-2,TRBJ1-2,CASSPRESYGYTF,TGTGCCAGCAGCCCGAGGGAGAGCTATGGCTACACCTTC
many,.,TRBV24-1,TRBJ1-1,CATRAPGDHTEAFF,TGTGCCACCCGCGCCCCAGGGGATCACACTGAAGCTTTCTTT
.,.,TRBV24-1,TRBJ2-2,CATTGPNTGELFF,TGTGCCACCACCGGACCTAACACCGGGGAGCTGTTTTTT
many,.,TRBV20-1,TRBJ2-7,CSASSGQGEQYF,TGCAGTGCTAGTTCGGGGCAGGGGGAGCAGTACTTC
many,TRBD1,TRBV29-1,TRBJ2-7,CSVEAPGQGAREQYF,TGCAGCGTTGAAGCTCCGGGACAGGGGGCGAGGGAGCAGTACTTC
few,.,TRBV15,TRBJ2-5,CATSRGIAAQETQYF,TGTGCCACCAGCAGAGGGATAGCGGCCCAAGAGACCCAGTACTTC
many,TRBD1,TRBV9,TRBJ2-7,CASSASGTGVEEQYF,TGTGCCAGCAGCGCTTCCGGGACAGGGGTAGAAGAGCAGTACTTC
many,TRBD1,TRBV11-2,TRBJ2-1,CASSDDRGIYNEQFF,TGTGCCAGCAGCGACGACAGGGGGATATACAATGAGCAGTTCTTC
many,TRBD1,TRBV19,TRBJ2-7,CASSDGTGMIYEQYF,TGTGCCAGTAGTGACGGGACAGGGATGATCTACGAGCAGTACTTC
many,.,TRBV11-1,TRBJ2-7,CASSPRTGNYEQYF,TGTGCCAGCAGCCCTCGGACGGGGAACTACGAGCAGTACTTC
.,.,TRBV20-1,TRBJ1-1,CSASPGGGVRTEAFF,TGCAGTGCTAGTCCCGGGGGGGGGGTACGGACTGAAGCTTTCTTT
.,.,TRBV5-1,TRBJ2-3,CASSLRQYF,TGCGCCAGCAGCTTGAGGCAGTATTTT
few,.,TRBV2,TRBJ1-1,CASNLGLSTEAFF,TGTGCCAGCAATCTGGGACTAAGCACTGAAGCTTTCTTT
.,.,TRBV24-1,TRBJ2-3,CATSDWWDTQYF,TGTGCCACCAGTGATTGGTGGGATACGCAGTATTTT
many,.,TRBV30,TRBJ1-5,CAWSMNGFSNQPQHF,TGTGCCTGGAGTATGAATGGGTTTAGCAATCAGCCCCAGCATTTT
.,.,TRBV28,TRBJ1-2,CASSRGDNYGYTF,TGTGCCAGTTCGAGGGGAGACAACTATGGCTACACCTTC
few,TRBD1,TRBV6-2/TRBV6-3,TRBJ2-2,CASRGQTGWNTGELFF,TGTGCCAGCAGGGGACAGACAGGGTGGAACACCGGGGAGCTGTTTTTT
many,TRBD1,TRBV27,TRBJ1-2,CASSPTGPLSYTF,TGTGCCAGCAGTCCGACAGGGCCCCTAAGCTACACCTTC
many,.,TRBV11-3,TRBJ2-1,CASTRGNEQFF,TGTGCCAGCACAAGAGGGAATGAGCAGTTCTTC
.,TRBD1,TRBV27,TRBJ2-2,CASSSGGGELFF,TGTGCCAGCAGTTCAGGGGGCGGGGAGCTGTTTTTT
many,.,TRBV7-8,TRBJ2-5,CASSLVPIGESQYF,TGTGCCAGCAGCCTCGTACCAATAGGGGAGTCCCAGTACTTC
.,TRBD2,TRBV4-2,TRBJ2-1,CASSQETSNNEQFF,TGTGCCAGCAGCCAAGAGACTAGCAACAATGAGCAGTTCTTC
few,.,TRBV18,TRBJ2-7,CASSPMDSSYEQYF,TGTGCCAGCTCACCTATGGACAGTTCCTACGAGCAGTACTTC
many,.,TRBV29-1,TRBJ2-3,CSVDSGNTDTQYF,TGCAGCGTTGACTCGGGTAACACAGATACGCAGTATTTT
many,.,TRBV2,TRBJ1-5,CASSRGSQPGQPQHF,TGTGCCAGCAGTAGGGGGTCCCAACCCGGCCAGCCCCAGCATTTT
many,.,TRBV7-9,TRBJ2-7,CASSLKVYEQYF,TGTGCCAGCAGCTTGAAGGTATACGAGCAGTACTTC
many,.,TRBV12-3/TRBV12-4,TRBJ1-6,CASSRESYNSPLHF,TGTGCCAGCAGTCGGGAGTCCTATAATTCACCCCTCCACTTT
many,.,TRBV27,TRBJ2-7,CASSFADEQYF,TGTGCCAGCAGTTTCGCGGACGAGCAGTACTTC
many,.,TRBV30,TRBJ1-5,CAWQGQINQPQHF,TGTGCCTGGCAGGGGCAGATTAATCAGCCCCAGCATTTT
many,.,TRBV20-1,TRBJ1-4,CSARSGTLNEKLFF,TGCAGTGCTAGATCCGGCACGCTAAATGAAAAACTGTTTTTT
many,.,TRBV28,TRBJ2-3,CASKLSGYSTDTQYF,TGTGCCAGCAAGCTATCTGGATATAGCACAGATACGCAGTATTTT
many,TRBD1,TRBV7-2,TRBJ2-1,CASSRGTGFGNEQFF,TGTGCCAGCAGCCGGGGGACAGGGTTTGGGAATGAGCAGTTCTTC
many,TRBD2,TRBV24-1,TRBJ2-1,CATSDSALAGENEQFF,TGTGCCACCAGTGATTCTGCCCTAGCGGGAGAGAATGAGCAGTTCTTC
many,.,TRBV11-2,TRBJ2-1,CASRWTTAISEQFF,TGTGCCAGCAGATGGACGACGGCTATTAGTGAGCAGTTCTTC
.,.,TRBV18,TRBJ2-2,CASLDTGKLFF,TGTGCCAGCTTGGACACCGGGAAGCTGTTTTTT
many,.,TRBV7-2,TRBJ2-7,CASTLPITLGGPCEQYF,TGTGCCAGCACCCTACCAATTACACTAGGAGGGCCTTGTGAGCAGTACTTC
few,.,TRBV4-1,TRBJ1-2,CASSQPDSNYYGYTF,TGCGCCAGCAGCCAACCGGACTCGAATTACTATGGCTACACCTTC
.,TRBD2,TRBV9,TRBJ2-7,CASSPAGLAGVYEQYF,TGTGCCAGCAGCCCCGCAGGACTAGCGGGAGTGTACGAGCAGTACTTC
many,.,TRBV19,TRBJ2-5,CASSIGLPETQYF,TGTGCCAGTAGTATAGGCCTTCCGGAGACCCAGTACTTC
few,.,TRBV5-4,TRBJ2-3,CASSLKGRDTQYF,TGTGCCAGCAGCTTGAAAGGGCGCGATACGCAGTATTTT
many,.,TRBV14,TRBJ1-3,CASSASLPGNTIYF,TGTGCCAGCAGCGCGAGCCTCCCTGGAAACACCATATATTTT
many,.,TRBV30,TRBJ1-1,CAWNQGRGVAEAFF,TGTGCCTGGAACCAAGGACGGGGGGTCGCTGAAGCTTTCTTT
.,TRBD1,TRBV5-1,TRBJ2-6,CASETGDGANVLTF,TGCGCCAGCGAGACAGGGGATGGGGCCAACGTCCTGACTTTC
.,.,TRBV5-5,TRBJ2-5,CASSLVTAFQETQYF,TGTGCCAGCAGCTTGGTGACAGCTTTTCAAGAGACCCAGTACTTC
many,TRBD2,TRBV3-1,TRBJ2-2,CASSPQGSGGYTGELFF,TGTGCCAGCAGCCCCCAGGGGAGCGGGGGCTACACCGGGGAGCTGTTTTTT
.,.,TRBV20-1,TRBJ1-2,CSASPGSGDNYGYTF,TGCAGTGCTAGCCCCGGGTCAGGGGATAACTATGGCTACACCTTC
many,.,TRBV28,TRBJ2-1,CASSPTHGGGEQFF,TGTGCCAGCAGTCCGACTCACGGGGGAGGTGAGCAGTTCTTC
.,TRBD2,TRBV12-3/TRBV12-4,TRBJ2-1,CASTVILAGASYNEQFF,TGTGCCAGCACCGTAATACTAGCGGGAGCATCCTACAATGAGCAGTTCTTC
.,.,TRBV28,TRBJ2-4,CASLDGSKNIQYF,TGTGCCAGTCTCGACGGGTCCAAAAACATTCAGTACTTC
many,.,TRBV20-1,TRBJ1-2,CSAPERRSNYGYTF,TGCAGTGCCCCGGAACGACGGTCTAACTATGGCTACACCTTC
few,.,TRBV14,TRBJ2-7,CASSQVGGIDSYEQYF,TGTGCCAGCAGCCAAGTGGGGGGCATTGACTCCTACGAGCAGTACTTC
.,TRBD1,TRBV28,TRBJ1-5,CASSSGVLGQGNEPQHF,TGTGCCAGCAGTTCTGGGGTTTTGGGACAGGGGAATGAGCCCCAGCATTTT
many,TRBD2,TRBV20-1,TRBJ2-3,CSASPLAGGPDTQYF,TGCAGTGCTAGTCCCCTAGCGGGAGGGCCGGATACGCAGTATTTT
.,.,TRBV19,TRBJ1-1,CASSPPYTYTEAFF,TGTGCCAGTAGTCCCCCGTACACCTACACTGAAGCTTTCTTT
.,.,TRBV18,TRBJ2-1,CASSPRDGDYNEQFF,TGTGCCAGCTCCCCCCGTGACGGGGACTACAATGAGCAGTTCTTC
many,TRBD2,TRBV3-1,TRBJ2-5,CASSQDGGRGETQYF,TGTGCCAGCAGCCAAGACGGTGGGAGGGGAGAGACCCAGTACTTC